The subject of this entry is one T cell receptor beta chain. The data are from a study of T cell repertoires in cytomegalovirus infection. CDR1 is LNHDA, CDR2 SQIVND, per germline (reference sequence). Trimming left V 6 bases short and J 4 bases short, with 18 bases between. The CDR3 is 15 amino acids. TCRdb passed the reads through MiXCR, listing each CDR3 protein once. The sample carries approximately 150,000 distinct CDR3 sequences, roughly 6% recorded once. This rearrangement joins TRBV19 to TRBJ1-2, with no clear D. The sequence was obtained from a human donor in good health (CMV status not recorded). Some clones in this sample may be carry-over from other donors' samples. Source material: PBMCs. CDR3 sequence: CASRMDRADSYGYTF. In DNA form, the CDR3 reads TGTGCCAGTAGAATGGATAGGGCTGACTCCTATGGCTACACCTTC.